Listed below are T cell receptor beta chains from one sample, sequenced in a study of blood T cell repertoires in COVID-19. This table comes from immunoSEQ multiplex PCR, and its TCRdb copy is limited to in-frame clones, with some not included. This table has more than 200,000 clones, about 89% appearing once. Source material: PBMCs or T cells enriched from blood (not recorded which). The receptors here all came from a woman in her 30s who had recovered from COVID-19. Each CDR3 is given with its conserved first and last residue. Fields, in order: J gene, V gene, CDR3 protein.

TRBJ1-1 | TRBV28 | CASPSPQQGWTEAFF
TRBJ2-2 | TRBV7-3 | CASSYYSTGELFF
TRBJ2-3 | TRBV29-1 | CSVELLAGRGDTQYF
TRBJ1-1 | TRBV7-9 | CASSSTLTEAFF
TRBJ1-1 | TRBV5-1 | CASSLGGQFTEAFF
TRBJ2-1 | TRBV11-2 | CASSSSGEQFF
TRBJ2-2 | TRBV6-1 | CASSEAGVNTGELFF
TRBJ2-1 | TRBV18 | CASSPGLGGDRNEQFF
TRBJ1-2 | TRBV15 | CATSRRGQGGGYTF
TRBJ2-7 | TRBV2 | CASRTGTSVTSSYEQYF
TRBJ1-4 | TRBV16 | CASSQSEAGVKKLFF
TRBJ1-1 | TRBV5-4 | CASTMDRGRRTEAFF
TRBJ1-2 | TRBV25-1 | CASSESGYGYTF
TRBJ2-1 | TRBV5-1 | CASSFSGTMNEQFF
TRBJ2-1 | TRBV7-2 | CASSPASRLLNEQFF
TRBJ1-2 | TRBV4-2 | CASSQEQGTRGYTF
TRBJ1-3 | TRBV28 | CASMGSDISGNTIYF
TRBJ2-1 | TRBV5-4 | CASSRGLAPNEQFF
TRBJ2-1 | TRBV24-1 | CATGTTGGSYNEQFF
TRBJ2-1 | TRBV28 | CASTGGFDSRSYNEQFF
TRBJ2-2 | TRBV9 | CASSVAGGPGELFF
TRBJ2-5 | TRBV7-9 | CASSPRTGVLETQYF
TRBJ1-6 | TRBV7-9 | CASSSPPRTGVNSPLHF
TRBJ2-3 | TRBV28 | CASSLYRAGDSTDTQYF
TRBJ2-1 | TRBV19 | CASSIGYGPGAYGNEQFF
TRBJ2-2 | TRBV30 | CAWRDFLGTGELFF
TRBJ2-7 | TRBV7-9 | CASRNTEGQLSWGYEQYF